This T cell receptor (beta chain) appears in the sequencing data of a study of T cells in Graves' hyperthyroidism and ophthalmopathy. TCR beta CDR3 sequences were amplified from RNA transcripts. The study used the HTBI primer set for a first-round RT-PCR of the TCR CDR3. TCRdb fed the multiplex PCR reads into MiXCR, producing one record per CDR3 protein. The sample records approximately 630,000 distinct CDR3 sequences, around 16% being singletons. Absent ophthalmopathy progression within 18 months defined stable Graves' hyperthyroidism. Exclusion criteria comprised uncontrolled infection, other autoimmune disease, pregnancy or lactation. Fresh 10 ml peripheral blood yielded PBMCs. The receptor's source is a woman in her thirties with Graves' hyperthyroidism. Sequences were obtained from blood.

The CDR3 loop reads CASLAAPYNEQFF. DNA of the CDR3: TGTGCCAGTCTAGCGGCCCCTTACAATGAGCAGTTCTTC. The rearrangement links TRBV19 to TRBJ2-1; 7 nucleotides agree with TRBD2. With V trimmed by 8 bases and J by 4 bases, 5 bases remained unmatched. The CDR3 consists of 13 residues. The germline V gene has CDR1 LNHDA and CDR2 SQIVND (reference sequence). The full variable domain, its missing parts supplied by reference TRBV19 and TRBJ2-1, is DGGITQSPKYLFRKEGQNVTLSCEQNLNHDAMYWYRQDPGQGLRLIYYSQIVNDFQKGDIAEGYSVSREKKESFPLTVTSAQKNPTAFYLCASLAAPYNEQFFGPGTRLTVL.